This paragraph reports one T cell receptor beta chain. An end of the junction does not agree with germline; a read error may underlie this. Other nucleotide sequences from this sample produce the same CDR3. The CDR3 consists of 14 residues. Germline V gene sequence: CDR1 MDHEN, CDR2 SYDVKM. Among the unsorted PBMC samples, replicate PCRs used about 310 ng DNA, roughly 30,000 T cell genomes. Profiling relied on immunoSEQ multiplex PCR, and the TCRdb table lists in-frame clones only, not all of them. The sample carries about 460,000 clones, approximately 77% recorded once. The record originates from a study of shared clonotypes between healthy human individuals.

The source of this sequence is a woman aged 40 to 49 in good health. Some clones in this sample may be carry-over from other donors' samples. Sequences were obtained from PBMCs. The chain carries TRBV28 and TRBJ2-7, with 10 bases that match TRBD1. CDR3 coding DNA: TGTGCCAGCAGTATCGGGACAGGGGCCTACGAACAGTACTTC. It encodes CASSIGTGAYEQYF.